This T cell receptor (beta chain) was sequenced for a study of molecular identifiers for immune sequencing clone quantification. Overall study results and limits: For effector cells, clones above 20 RNA copies held over 97% of molecules; for naive cells, under 1%.

In germline, CDR1 is LGHNA, CDR2 YSLEER. Trimming took off 0 bases at V and 1 base at J, with 9 bases between the two ends. This CDR3 region has 16 residues. Making the bulk TCR libraries relied on previously described methods and listed TCR primers. TCRdb called the PCR reads again in MiXCR, with one record for every CDR3 protein. Of about 640,000 distinct CDR3 sequences in the sample, 15% to 20% were seen once. A few counts support this clonotype. The antigen remains undetermined. Every naive CD8 library was made from between roughly 20,000 and 1,000,000 sorted cells with 10%, 30% or 50% RNA. For naive CD8 T cells, sorting used the CD8+CD4-CCR7+CD45RA+ phenotype.

Sequences were obtained from naive CD8+ T cells from blood, with Jurkat cell RNA spiked in. Subset meaning: FACS-sorted CD8+CD4-CCR7+CD45RA+ naive T cells. The clonotype comes from a human donor in good health. Some libraries in this study had Jurkat cell RNA spiked in. The chain couples TRBV4-3 to TRBJ1-4; D perhaps matches TRBD1 (5 bases). This CDR3 is CASSQDGQGTNEKLFF. CDR3 DNA sequence: TGCGCCAGCAGCCAAGATGGTCAGGGAACTAATGAAAAACTGTTTTTT.